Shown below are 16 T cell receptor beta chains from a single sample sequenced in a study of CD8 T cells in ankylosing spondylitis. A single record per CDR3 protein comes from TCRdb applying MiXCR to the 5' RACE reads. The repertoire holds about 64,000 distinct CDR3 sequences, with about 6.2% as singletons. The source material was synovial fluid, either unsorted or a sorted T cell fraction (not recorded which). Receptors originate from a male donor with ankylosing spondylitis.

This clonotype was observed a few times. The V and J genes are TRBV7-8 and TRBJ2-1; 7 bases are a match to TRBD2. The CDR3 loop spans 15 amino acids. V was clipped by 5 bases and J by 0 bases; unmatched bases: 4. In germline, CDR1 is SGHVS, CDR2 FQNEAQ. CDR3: CASSPSGGSYNEQFF. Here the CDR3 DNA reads TGTGCCAGCAGCCCTAGCGGCGGCTCCTACAATGAGCAGTTCTTC.

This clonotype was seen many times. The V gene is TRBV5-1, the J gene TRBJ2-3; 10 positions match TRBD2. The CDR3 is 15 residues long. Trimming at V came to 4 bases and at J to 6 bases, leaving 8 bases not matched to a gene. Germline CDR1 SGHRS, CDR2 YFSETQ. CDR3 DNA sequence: TGCGCCAGCAGCCAGGGAGCGGGAGGGGCGGATACGCAGTATTTT. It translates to CASSQGAGGADTQYF.

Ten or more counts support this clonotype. The CDR3 spells CASSPLLYTDTQYF. Here the CDR3 DNA reads TGTGCCAGCAGCCCTTTGCTCTACACAGATACGCAGTATTTT. The V gene is TRBV5-6, the J gene TRBJ2-3; D is unresolved. This CDR3 spans 14 amino acids. The germline V gene has CDR1 SGHDT and CDR2 YYEEEE. Trimming took off 4 bases at V and 2 bases at J, with 11 bases between the two ends.

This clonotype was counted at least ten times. CDR3 nucleotide sequence: TGCAGCGTTGAAAAATCCGGGACAGCTACCTACGAGCAGTACTTC. It translates to CSVEKSGTATYEQYF. The rearrangement uses TRBV29-1 and TRBJ2-7; 7 nucleotides agree with TRBD1. J was trimmed by 2 bases and V by 2 bases; bases with no gene match: 9. The CDR3 length is 15 residues. Germline CDR1 SQVTM, CDR2 ANQGSEA.

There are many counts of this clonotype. This CDR3 is CASSQGSGPMYYEQYF. The CDR3 bases are TGTGCCAGCAGCCAAGGTAGTGGACCGATGTACTACGAGCAGTACTTC. The gene calls are TRBV3-1 and TRBJ2-7; D is unresolved. Trimming cost V 1 base and J 3 bases, with 16 bases left between them. CDR1 and CDR2 from the germline V gene are LGHDT and YNNKEL (reference sequence). CDR3 length equals 16 residues.

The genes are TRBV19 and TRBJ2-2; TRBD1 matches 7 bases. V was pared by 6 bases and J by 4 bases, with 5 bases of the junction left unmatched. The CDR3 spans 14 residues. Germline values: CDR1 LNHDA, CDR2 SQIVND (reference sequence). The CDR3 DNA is TGTGCCAGTAGACAGGGGACCGTCACCGGGGAGCTGTTTTTT. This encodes CASRQGTVTGELFF.

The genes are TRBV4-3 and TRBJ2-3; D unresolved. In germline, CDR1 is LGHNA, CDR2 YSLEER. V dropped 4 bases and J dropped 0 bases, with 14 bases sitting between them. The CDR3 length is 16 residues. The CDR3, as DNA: TGCGCCAGCAGCCGAGCCCCTTGGAGTAGCACAGATACGCAGTATTTT. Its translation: CASSRAPWSSTDTQYF.

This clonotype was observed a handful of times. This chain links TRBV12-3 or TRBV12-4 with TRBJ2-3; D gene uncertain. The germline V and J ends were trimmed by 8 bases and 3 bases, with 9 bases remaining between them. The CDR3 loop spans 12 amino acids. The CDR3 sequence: CASVGPTDTQYF. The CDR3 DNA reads TGTGCCAGCGTGGGTCCGACAGATACGCAGTATTTT.

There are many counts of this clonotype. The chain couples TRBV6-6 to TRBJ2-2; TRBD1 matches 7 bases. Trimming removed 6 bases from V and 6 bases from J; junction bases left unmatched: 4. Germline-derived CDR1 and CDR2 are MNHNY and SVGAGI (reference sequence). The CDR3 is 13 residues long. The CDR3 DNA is TGTGCCAGCAGAAAGGGACAGCCCGGGGAGCTGTTTTTT. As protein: CASRKGQPGELFF.

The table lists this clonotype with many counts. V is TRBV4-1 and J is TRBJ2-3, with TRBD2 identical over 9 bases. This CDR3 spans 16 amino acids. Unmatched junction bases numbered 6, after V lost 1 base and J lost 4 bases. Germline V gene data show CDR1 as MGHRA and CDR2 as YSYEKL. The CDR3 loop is CASSQVYSGSADTQYF. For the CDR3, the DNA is TGCGCCAGCAGCCAAGTGTATAGCGGGAGTGCAGATACGCAGTATTTT.

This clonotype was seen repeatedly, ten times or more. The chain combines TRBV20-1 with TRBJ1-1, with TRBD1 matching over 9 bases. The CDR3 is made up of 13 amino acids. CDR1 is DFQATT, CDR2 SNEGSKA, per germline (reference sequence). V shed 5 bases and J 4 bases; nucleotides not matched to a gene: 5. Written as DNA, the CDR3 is TGCAGTGCTCAGACAGGGGGAGGCACTGAAGCTTTCTTT. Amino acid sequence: CSAQTGGGTEAFF.

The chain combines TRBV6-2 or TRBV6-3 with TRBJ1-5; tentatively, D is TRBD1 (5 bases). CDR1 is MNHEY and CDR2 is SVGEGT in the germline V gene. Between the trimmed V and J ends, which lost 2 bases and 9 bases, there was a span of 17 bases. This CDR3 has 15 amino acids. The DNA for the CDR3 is TGTGCCAGCAGTTACGACGGGGACGGGTCCTGGCCCCAGCATTTT. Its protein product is CASSYDGDGSWPQHF.

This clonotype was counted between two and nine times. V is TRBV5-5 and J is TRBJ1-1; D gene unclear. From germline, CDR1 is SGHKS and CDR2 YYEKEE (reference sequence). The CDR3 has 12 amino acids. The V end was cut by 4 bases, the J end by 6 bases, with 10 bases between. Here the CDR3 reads CASSIDVPEAFF. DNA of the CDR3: TGTGCCAGCAGCATTGATGTCCCTGAAGCTTTCTTT. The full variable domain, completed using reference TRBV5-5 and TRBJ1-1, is DAGVTQSPTHLIKTRGQQVTLRCSPISGHKSVSWYQQVLGQGPQFIFQYYEKEERGRGNFPDRFSARQFPNYSSELNVNALLLGDSALYLCASSIDVPEAFFGQGTRLTVV.

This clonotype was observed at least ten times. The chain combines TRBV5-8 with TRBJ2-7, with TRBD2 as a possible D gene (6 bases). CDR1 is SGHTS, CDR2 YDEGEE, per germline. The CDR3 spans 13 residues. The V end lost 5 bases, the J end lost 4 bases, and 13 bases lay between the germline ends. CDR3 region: CASRERVGYEQYF. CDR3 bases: TGTGCCAGCAGGGAGCGGGTAGGATACGAGCAGTACTTC. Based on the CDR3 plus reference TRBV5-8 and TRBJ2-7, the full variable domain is EAGVTQSPTHLIKTRGQQATLRCSPISGHTSVYWYQQALGLGLQFLLWYDEGEERNRGNFPPRFSGRQFPNYSSELNVNALELEDSALYLCASRERVGYEQYFGPGTRLTVT.

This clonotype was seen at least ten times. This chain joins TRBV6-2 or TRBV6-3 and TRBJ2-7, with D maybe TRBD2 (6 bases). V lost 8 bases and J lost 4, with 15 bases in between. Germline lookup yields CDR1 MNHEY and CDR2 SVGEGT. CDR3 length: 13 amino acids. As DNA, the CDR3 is TGTGCCAGCGGAGCGAGCGGGCGGTACGAGCAGTACTTC. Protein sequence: CASGASGRYEQYF.

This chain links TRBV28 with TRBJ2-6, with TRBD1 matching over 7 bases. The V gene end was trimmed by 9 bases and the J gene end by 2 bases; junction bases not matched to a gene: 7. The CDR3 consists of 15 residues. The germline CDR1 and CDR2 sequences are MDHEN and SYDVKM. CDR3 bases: TGTGCCAGGAGGTCGACAGGGCCTGGGGCCAACGTCCTGACTTTC. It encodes CARRSTGPGANVLTF. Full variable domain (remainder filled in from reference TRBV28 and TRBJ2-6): DVKVTQSSRYLVKRTGEKVFLECVQDMDHENMFWYRQDPGLGLRLIYFSYDVKMKEKGDIPEGYSVSREKKERFSLILESASTNQTSMYLCARRSTGPGANVLTFGAGSRLTVL.